These T cell receptor beta chains were read from a single sample in a study of blood T cells in healthy people across ages. A single record per CDR3 protein comes from TCRdb applying MiXCR to the 5' RACE reads. This repertoire shows 650,000 to 800,000 distinct CDR3 sequences, around 42% found once; its top ten account for about a fifth. The source material was blood. The receptor set was obtained from a man between 60 and 70 years old in good health. Both conserved end residues are trimmed from each CDR3. Some rows mark clone size as missing; the rest say once, few, many or name a class of expanded clone.

size: NA; V: TRBV29-1; J: TRBJ2-7; CDR3: SVEVRGQVYEQY
size: few; V: TRBV29-1; J: TRBJ2-7; CDR3: SVHEASGGVNSYEQY
size: NA; V: TRBV6-2/TRBV6-3; J: TRBJ2-4; CDR3: ASSLGQGFTKQY
size: NA; V: TRBV10-3; J: TRBJ2-7; CDR3: AISEISNEQY
size: NA; V: TRBV20-1; J: TRBJ1-1; CDR3: SAATGNQGNTEAY
size: NA; V: TRBV2; J: NA; CDR3: ASMARETQY
size: NA; V: TRBV5-1; J: TRBJ2-7; CDR3: ASSVRPGQAYEQY
size: few; V: TRBV29-1; J: TRBJ2-5; CDR3: SVEELAGAGETQY
size: few; V: TRBV21-1; J: TRBJ1-5; CDR3: ASSKSRTGDNQPQH
size: NA; V: TRBV11-1; J: TRBJ1-1; CDR3: ASSLYGQLGDNMNTEAF
size: NA; V: TRBV7-9; J: TRBJ1-5; CDR3: ASGQINSNQPQH
size: NA; V: TRBV11-3; J: TRBJ2-7; CDR3: ASSRRGPPYEQY
size: few; V: TRBV2; J: TRBJ2-6; CDR3: ASMGQSPPTGANVLT
size: NA; V: TRBV9; J: TRBJ2-3; CDR3: ASSERGLPSTDTQY
size: few; V: TRBV27; J: TRBJ2-3; CDR3: ASSLGARGGNTDTQY
size: NA; V: TRBV4-3; J: TRBJ2-7; CDR3: ASSQSQTPSYEQY
size: NA; V: TRBV12-3/TRBV12-4; J: TRBJ1-2; CDR3: ASVAWGASRYGYT
size: many; V: TRBV28; J: TRBJ2-5; CDR3: AGTDRVLQETQY
size: few; V: TRBV6-2/TRBV6-3; J: TRBJ2-1; CDR3: ASSYSVGDNSYNEQF
size: NA; V: TRBV10-3; J: TRBJ2-7; CDR3: AISDPGAVAYEQY
size: NA; V: TRBV10-3; J: TRBJ2-7; CDR3: AISKDISYEQY
size: NA; V: TRBV5-1; J: TRBJ2-7; CDR3: ASSLATASSYERF
size: NA; V: TRBV6-2/TRBV6-3; J: TRBJ2-6; CDR3: ASIPLSGANVLT
size: NA; V: TRBV7-2; J: TRBJ2-5; CDR3: ASSPTSGTSGTQY
size: NA; V: TRBV7-2; J: TRBJ2-7; CDR3: ASSLGFSGGYEQY
size: few; V: TRBV20-1; J: NA; CDR3: SAEIRGGFGEQY
size: many; V: TRBV7-9; J: TRBJ2-3; CDR3: ASSLSPFVGQY
size: NA; V: TRBV7-9; J: TRBJ1-2; CDR3: ASSFFETAYGYT
size: few; V: TRBV6-2/TRBV6-3; J: TRBJ2-6; CDR3: ASSRSGGLIGISGANVLT
size: once; V: TRBV12-3/TRBV12-4; J: TRBJ2-7; CDR3: ASRVAGSSSYEQY
size: NA; V: TRBV4-1; J: TRBJ1-2; CDR3: ASSQALERALVYGYT
size: few; V: TRBV10-3; J: TRBJ2-7; CDR3: AISESRTGGFEQY
size: NA; V: TRBV20-1; J: NA; CDR3: SARDLRTYEQF
size: few; V: TRBV20-1; J: TRBJ2-4; CDR3: SGHAGGDQNIQY
size: NA; V: TRBV12-3/TRBV12-4; J: TRBJ2-4; CDR3: ASRRTGSDIQY
size: few; V: TRBV12-3/TRBV12-4; J: TRBJ1-1; CDR3: ASSLASLAEAF
size: NA; V: TRBV5-1; J: TRBJ2-5; CDR3: ASSWGQGLTGGNEQY
size: NA; V: TRBV7-2; J: TRBJ2-3; CDR3: ASSPKFPTFRVSGTDTQY
size: NA; V: TRBV29-1; J: TRBJ1-1; CDR3: SVARVTEAF
size: NA; V: TRBV6-1; J: TRBJ1-4; CDR3: ASSTRQGINEKLF
size: NA; V: TRBV11-1; J: TRBJ1-6; CDR3: ASSLESRQYSPLH
size: NA; V: TRBV20-1; J: TRBJ2-7; CDR3: SARDFGAYEQY
size: NA; V: TRBV29-1; J: TRBJ2-3; CDR3: SALAGVDTQY
size: NA; V: TRBV5-1; J: TRBJ1-2; CDR3: ASSPGPGQGSNYGYT
size: NA; V: TRBV6-6; J: TRBJ1-1; CDR3: ASRPTVNTEAF
size: NA; V: TRBV4-3; J: NA; CDR3: ASSHAVTGSETQY
size: few; V: TRBV12-3/TRBV12-4; J: TRBJ2-1; CDR3: ASRQDTDSYNEQF
size: once; V: TRBV6-2/TRBV6-3; J: TRBJ2-1; CDR3: ASSYLMRDPSGYEQF
size: NA; V: TRBV18; J: TRBJ1-2; CDR3: ASSPLRQGEYGYT
size: NA; V: TRBV6-1; J: TRBJ1-2; CDR3: ASNRDSPKGYGYT